This note documents a single T cell receptor beta chain sequence. Its antigen remains unidentified. No qualities accompany the bases; no much larger clone lies one base away. The record originates from a study of PD-L1 blockade in urothelial cancer (dated 2017 in TCRdb). Context from the whole study: Therapy was started in the mid-2010s for all patients, and atezolizumab 1,200 mg was administered intravenously every 3 weeks. Patients had an ECOG performance status of 0 or 1 and had received between 0 and 3 prior chemotherapy regimens. Twenty-five of 29 patients were males with bladder-origin urothelial cancer, and about 65% of the 29 reported a prior smoking history. Durable clinical benefit was defined as a progression-free survival longer than 6 months, and TCR features were additionally tested against progression-free survival and overall survival. Pretreatment blood TCR-seq was available for twenty-nine patients, at least one posttreatment blood collection was obtained for roughly 25 patients, and tumor TCR-seq was available for roughly 25 patients. Whole exome sequencing and RNA sequencing of pretreatment tumors were performed alongside TCR sequencing in the same patients. The study was an exploratory multi-omic analysis of somatic, immune and clinical correlates of response to PD-L1 blockade with atezolizumab in urothelial cancer. Durable clinical benefit was achieved by nine patients but not by the remaining 20. Blood samples were analyzed 3 weeks after the start of treatment (second dose) and 6 weeks after the start of treatment. A median of about 150,000 T cells and 83,000 or so unique TCRs was obtained from blood samples, and a median clonality of 0.080 was observed. TCR sequencing covered pretreatment tumor samples and matched, serially collected peripheral blood taken before and after atezolizumab treatment.

A total of under 30 patients with locally advanced or metastatic urothelial carcinoma, treated at Memorial Sloan Kettering on a trial protocol, made up the cohort. Peripheral blood mononuclear cells were collected pretreatment and during treatment, with between 1 and 8 total time points per patient. The Qiagen DNeasy Blood extraction kit was used to purify genomic DNA from total PBMCs and tumor samples. PBMCs were collected pretreatment and during treatment and were isolated and stored as previously described. The germline V end is reduced by 5 bases and the J end by 5 bases; junction bases left unmatched: 5. Reading from cysteine to phenylalanine, the CDR3 counts 14 amino acids. This entry keeps only the CDR3 DNA: 42 bases, framed from base 1. Via the germline V gene, CDR1 is SGHTA and CDR2 FQGNSA. Broader findings and caveats from the paper: Because of the small sample size (n ≈ 29) and the many exploratory analyses performed, the results are intended to be regarded as hypothesis-generating. A pretreatment peripheral blood TCR clonality below the median was linked to improved progression-free and overall survival. Patients with durable benefit showed greater expansion of tumor-associated TCR clones in peripheral blood 3 weeks after starting treatment (n of about 22, p = 0.022).

Synthetic TCR analog templates were spiked into each PCR so that absolute template abundance could be estimated from read counts. The immunoSEQ assay used bias-controlled V and J gene primers to amplify TCRbeta CDR3 regions from genomic DNA. Rearranged TCRbeta segments were sequenced at approximately 20X coverage. Processing in the source paper ran as follows. Clustering was used to correct sequencing errors, and CDR3s were annotated against IMGT to assign V, D and J genes. Downstream analyses used only productive TCRbeta rearrangements and left out out-of-frame or stop-codon sequences. Clonality was calculated as one minus the Shannon entropy normalized by the log of the number of unique productive sequences. Fisher's exact test with Benjamini-Hochberg correction, using a cutoff of adjusted p below 0.01, was how clones that differed between time points or between blood and tumor were identified. Here the immuneACCESS table is served through TCRdb, limited to in-frame sequences with V and J called. Missing clones are a known gap in these copies; in checked studies unresolved V genes cover under half, and the rest lacks a known reason. V and J calls and clone size are those listed in that table; D and trimming were worked out from the DNA. The sample table records about 42,000 clones; roughly 80% of these occur just once. Of the sample, 2.5% to 3% falls within the top ten clones.

The rearrangement combines TRBV7-2 with TRBJ1-5, with TRBD1 identical over 8 junction bases. Here the sequenced sample was PBMCs, taken around atezolizumab (anti-PD-L1) treatment. The clonotype originates from a man aged 65-85 years with urothelial cancer. The base sequence is TGTGCCAGCAGCCCGACAGGGGAGGATCAGCCCCAGCATTTT. It codes for CASSPTGEDQPQHF.